This T cell receptor beta chain came from a study of response to subunit inactivated influenza vaccine. The germline V gene encodes CDR1 DFQATT and CDR2 SNEGSKA (reference sequence). CDR3 length: 13 residues. Deletions cut 2 bases from V and 5 bases from J, with 12 bases between. MiXCR, run by TCRdb on the RT-PCR reads, gives a single entry per CDR3 protein. This table has just under 550,000 distinct CDR3 sequences, less than 25% appearing once. The data were also submitted as part of a second study, on T cells expressing NK-cell markers. That paper notes: The cDNA for TCR beta came from 5'RACE template switching with UMIs. Seropositivity for HCMV was found in most of the eight sequenced donors, with one seronegative. Alpha-beta TCR T cells were the sole sorting target in several experiments, owing to an anti-gamma-delta TCR antibody. NKG2C+ dominant clonotypes from more than 5 donors made up roughly 1.0-7.0% of CD8+ T cells.

The sequence derives from a man aged 50 to 60 who received an inactivated influenza vaccine. J is TRBJ2-5 and V is TRBV20-1; possible D gene TRBD2, 7 bases. This sample comprised CD4+ T cells sorted from PBMCs, obtained about 12 days after vaccination. DNA of the CDR3: TGCAGTGCTAGATTCGGGGGGCGGGAGACCCAGTACTTC. Translated, it gives CSARFGGRETQYF.